This T cell receptor beta chain was captured by sequencing in a study of blood T cell repertoires in COVID-19. Study summary: Samples representing acute and convalescent COVID-19 were sourced from the United States, Italy and Spain. In each case, the material was cDNA or gDNA derived from T cells, B-cell-depleted T cells, or PBMCs.

The CDR3 consists of 13 residues. The V and J ends lost 10 bases and 3 bases respectively, with 15 bases between them. The germline gives CDR1 MNHEY, CDR2 SVGAGI. This clone was recorded once. In the original workflow: For nucleated cells, counts were estimated from reference gene primer amplification. Sequencing used immunoSEQ multiplex PCR; TCRdb keeps in-frame clones, though not all of them. That table furnishes V, J and clone size, whereas the DNA furnished D and trimming. The top ten clones hold approximately 3% of a sample with 110,000 to 150,000 clones, around 89% of them seen once. This sequence was found in a woman aged 55-75 years with active COVID-19. Material: peripheral blood. The chain links TRBV6-5 to TRBJ1-2, with D possibly being TRBD1 (6 bases). CDR3 sequence (DNA): TGTGCCACCCAAGATGGACAGTACTATGGCTACACCTTC. It encodes CATQDGQYYGYTF.